The 11 T cell receptor beta chains presented below share a single source sample, sequenced in a study of blood T cell repertoires in COVID-19 (dated by TCRdb to the early 2020s). The receptor library was made with the immunoSEQ multiplex PCR assay. The source is immuneACCESS, and TCRdb retained only in-frame sequences with V and J called. Part of the clones is not carried over; for the studies checked, unresolved V genes explain less than half of this, and the remainder is unexplained. The sample table lists 110,000 to 150,000 clones, 81% of them with a count of one. The top ten clonotypes cover around 8.8% of the sample. Specimen: peripheral blood. The receptors come from a human donor in a cohort sampled during active COVID-19.

The J gene is TRBJ2-5, the V gene TRBV6-6, with TRBD2 matching over 13 bases. Trimming at V came to 6 bases and at J to 2 bases, leaving 9 bases not matched to a gene. The CDR3 consists of 17 residues. Germline CDR1 is MNHNY and CDR2 is SVGAGI (reference sequence). As DNA, the CDR3 is TGTGCCAGCAGCCGAAGACTAGCGGGAGGACTACAAGAGACCCAGTACTTC. Protein sequence: CASSRRLAGGLQETQYF.

The table lists this clone with a count of one. The chain couples TRBV21-1 to TRBJ2-7; the D segment call TRBD2 is taken from the table without a DNA check. TRBV21-1 is tagged as a pseudogene. CDR3 size: 19 residues. As DNA, the CDR3 is TGTGCCAGCAGCAAATCGAACCACCCACTAGCCAAAAGAGCCTACGAGCAGTACTTC. It yields the protein CASSKSNHPLAKRAYEQYF.

The V and J genes are TRBV19 and TRBJ1-3; 8 bases agree with TRBD1. Germline loops: CDR1 LNHDA, CDR2 SQIVND (reference sequence). This CDR3 comprises 19 residues. With V trimmed by 4 bases and J by 0 bases, 14 bases remained unmatched. The CDR3 nucleotides are TGTGCCAGTAGTAAGGGACAGGTTCTTACCTATTTCTCTGGAAACACCATATATTTT. This codes for CASSKGQVLTYFSGNTIYF.

The chain has TRBV11-2 and TRBJ1-3; D perhaps matches TRBD1 (6 bases). Trimming removed 2 bases at V and 0 bases at J, with 17 bases between. Germline V CDR1 and CDR2: SGHAT, FQNNGV. The CDR3 spans 18 residues. The CDR3 DNA sequence: TGTGCCAGCAGCTTACGATACGGACAGATGAGCTCTGGAAACACCATATATTTT. This codes for CASSLRYGQMSSGNTIYF.

V is TRBV7-7 and J is TRBJ2-7, with 7 bases aligning to TRBD1. This CDR3 is 14 amino acids long. V lost 4 bases, J lost 6 bases, and 9 bases stayed unmatched. Germline lookup yields CDR1 SSHAT and CDR2 FNYEAQ (reference sequence). CDR3 in amino acids: CASSSTSQGSEQYF. CDR3 nucleotide sequence: TGTGCCAGCAGCTCGACATCACAGGGGAGCGAGCAGTACTTC.

The chain has TRBV18 and TRBJ2-7; D not resolved. Germline V gives CDR1 KGHSH, CDR2 LQKENI. CDR3 length equals 17 residues. Trimming cost V 2 bases and J 0 bases, with 17 bases left between them. The DNA of the CDR3 is TGTGCCAGCTCACCAAGCCTCGGTGCAGGCAGCTCCTACGAGCAGTACTTC. It specifies CASSPSLGAGSSYEQYF.

The chain combines TRBV27 with TRBJ1-1, with 7 bases that match TRBD1. The CDR3 consists of 15 residues. Germline V lookup: CDR1 MNHEY, CDR2 SMNVEV (reference sequence). J lost 1 base, V lost 2 bases, and 4 bases had no gene match. This CDR3 reads CASSLLGQKNTEAFF. The CDR3 DNA follows: TGTGCCAGCAGTTTACTGGGACAGAAGAACACTGAAGCTTTCTTT.

The CDR3: CASSLAFEKTETQYF. In DNA form, the CDR3 reads TGTGCCAGCAGCTTAGCGTTTGAGAAAACGGAGACCCAGTACTTC. V gene TRBV7-9 combines with J gene TRBJ2-5; no firm D call. Germline assignment: CDR1 SEHNR and CDR2 FQNEAQ (reference sequence). The germline V and J ends were trimmed by 0 bases and 5 bases, with 13 bases remaining between them. The CDR3 is 15 amino acids.

The chain carries TRBV6-1 and TRBJ2-7, with TRBD2 identical over 7 bases. This CDR3 comprises 16 residues. V lost 4 bases, J lost 3 bases, and 12 bases stayed unmatched. Looked up from germline, CDR1 is MNHNS and CDR2 is SASEGT. DNA for the CDR3: TGTGCCAGCAGTGGTACGTTGGGGCTAGCGGACTACGAGCAGTACTTC. This encodes CASSGTLGLADYEQYF.

This chain uses TRBV5-4 with TRBJ2-7; D perhaps matches TRBD1 (6 bases). The CDR3 runs 14 residues. CDR1 and CDR2 (germline): SGHNT, YYREEE (reference sequence). Trimming removed 4 bases at V and 3 bases at J, with 14 bases between. In nucleotides, the CDR3 is TGTGCCAGCAGCACCACAGGGAATGTCTACGAGCAGTACTTC. It is translated as CASSTTGNVYEQYF.

This chain links TRBV4-1 with TRBJ2-7, with 7 bases fitting TRBD1. Germline CDR1 and CDR2: MGHRA and YSYEKL. The CDR3 runs to 14 residues. V trimming: 4 bases; J trimming: 1 base; junction bases outside the gene matches: 4. This CDR3 is CASSLGTVSYEQYF. CDR3 nucleotides: TGCGCCAGCAGCCTGGGGACAGTTTCCTACGAGCAGTACTTC.